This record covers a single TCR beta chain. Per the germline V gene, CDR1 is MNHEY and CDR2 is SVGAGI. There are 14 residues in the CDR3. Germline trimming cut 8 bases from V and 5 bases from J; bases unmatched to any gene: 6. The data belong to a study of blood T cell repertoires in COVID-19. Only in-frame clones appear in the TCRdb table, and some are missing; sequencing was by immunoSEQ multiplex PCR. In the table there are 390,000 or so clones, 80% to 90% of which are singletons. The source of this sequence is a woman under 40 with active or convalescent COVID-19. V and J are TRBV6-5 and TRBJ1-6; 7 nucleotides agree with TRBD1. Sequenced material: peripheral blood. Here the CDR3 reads CASLDRVNNSPLHF. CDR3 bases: TGTGCCAGCCTCGACAGGGTTAATAATTCACCCCTCCACTTT.